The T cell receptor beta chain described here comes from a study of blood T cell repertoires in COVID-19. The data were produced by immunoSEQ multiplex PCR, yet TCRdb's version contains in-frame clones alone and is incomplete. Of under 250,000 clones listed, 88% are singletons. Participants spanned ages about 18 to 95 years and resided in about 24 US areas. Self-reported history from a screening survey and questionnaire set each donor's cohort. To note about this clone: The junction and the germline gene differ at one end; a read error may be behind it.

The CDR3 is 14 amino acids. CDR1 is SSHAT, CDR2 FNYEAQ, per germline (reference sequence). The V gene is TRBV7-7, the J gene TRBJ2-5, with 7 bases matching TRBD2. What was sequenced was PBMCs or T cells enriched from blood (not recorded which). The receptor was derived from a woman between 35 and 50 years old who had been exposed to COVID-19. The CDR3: CASSRAGLSETQYF. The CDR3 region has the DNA TGTGCTAGCAGTCGAGCGGGATTGTCGGAGACCCAGTACTTC.